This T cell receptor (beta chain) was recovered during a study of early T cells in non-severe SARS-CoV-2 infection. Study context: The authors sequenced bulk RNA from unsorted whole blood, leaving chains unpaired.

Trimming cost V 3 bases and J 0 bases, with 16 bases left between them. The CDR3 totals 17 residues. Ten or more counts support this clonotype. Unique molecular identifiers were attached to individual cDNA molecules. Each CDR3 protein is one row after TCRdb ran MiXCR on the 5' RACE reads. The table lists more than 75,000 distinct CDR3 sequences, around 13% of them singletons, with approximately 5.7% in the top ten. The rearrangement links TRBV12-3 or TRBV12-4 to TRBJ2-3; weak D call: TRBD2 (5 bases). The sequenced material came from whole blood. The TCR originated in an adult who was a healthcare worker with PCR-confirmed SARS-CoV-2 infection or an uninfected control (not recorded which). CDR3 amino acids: CASSFRRLAESTDTQYF. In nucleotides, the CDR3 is TGTGCCAGCAGTTTTCGCCGGCTAGCAGAGAGCACAGATACGCAGTATTTT.